One and the same sample provided the 13 T cell receptor beta chains below, sequenced in a study of cytomegalovirus exposure and HLA in healthy donors. Primers: 60 Vbeta forward and 13 Jbeta reverse. Only in-frame clones appear in the TCRdb table, and some are missing; sequencing was by immunoSEQ multiplex PCR. The data hold around 120,000 clones, with 65% to 80% observed a single time. The specimen sequenced was PBMCs. These receptors all stem from a man in his fifties or sixties in good health and CMV-seropositive.

This clone was picked up one time. The J gene is TRBJ2-7, the V gene TRBV5-4; maybe TRBD2 (6 bases). This CDR3 is 17 amino acids long. Germline CDR1 is SGHNT and CDR2 is YYREEE (reference sequence). Trimming shortened V by 4 bases and J by 2 bases, and 22 bases separated the two germline ends. The CDR3 nucleotides are TGTGCCAGCAGCAAAGGTGGAGGGCAGGGAGGACCCTACGAGCAGTACTTC. Encoded protein: CASSKGGGQGGPYEQYF.

J is TRBJ1-5 and V is TRBV27; no clear D. The CDR3 has 16 residues. CDR1 and CDR2 (germline): MNHEY, SMNVEV (reference sequence). The V end lost 5 bases, the J end lost 5 bases, and 19 bases lay between the germline ends. CDR3 region: CASSDRGMRRYQPQHF. The CDR3 nucleotides are TGTGCCAGCAGTGACCGGGGAATGAGAAGATATCAGCCCCAGCATTTT.

The gene calls are TRBV30 and TRBJ2-7; a possible D gene is TRBD1 (6 bases). CDR3 length: 13 amino acids. V shed 2 bases and J shed 4 bases, with 12 bases lying between them. Germline CDR1 is GTSNPN and CDR2 is SVGIG (reference sequence). The CDR3 protein is CAWSWTVSYEQYF. The CDR3 nucleotides read TGTGCCTGGAGTTGGACAGTTTCGTACGAGCAGTACTTC.

This clone has just one count. The rearrangement joins TRBV18 to TRBJ2-6; D may match TRBD1 or TRBD2 (5 bases each). In germline, CDR1 is KGHSH, CDR2 LQKENI. V lost 6 bases and J lost 0, with 9 bases in between. There are 15 residues in the CDR3. The CDR3 region is CASSPGSSGANVLTF. CDR3 sequence (DNA): TGTGCCAGCTCCCCAGGGAGCTCTGGGGCCAACGTCCTGACTTTC.

This chain uses TRBV27 with TRBJ1-6; D unclear. The CDR3 totals 16 residues. V was trimmed by 3 bases and J by 0 bases, leaving 9 bases between them. Germline lookup yields CDR1 MNHEY and CDR2 SMNVEV (reference sequence). The CDR3 loop is CASSFLRSSYNSPLHF. CDR3 coding DNA: TGTGCCAGCAGTTTTCTGCGAAGCTCCTATAATTCACCCCTCCACTTT.

This chain joins TRBV5-6 and TRBJ2-1; 9 bases map to TRBD1. The germline V gene encodes CDR1 SGHDT and CDR2 YYEEEE. V dropped 2 bases and J dropped 5; count of bases not matched to a gene: 2. This CDR3 is built from 14 residues. This CDR3 is CASSFRDRDNEQFF. The CDR3 coding sequence is TGTGCCAGCAGCTTCCGGGACAGGGACAATGAGCAGTTCTTC.

In this sample, this clone turned up once. The chain is built from TRBV7-8 and TRBJ1-5; possibly TRBD1 for D (6 bases). The CDR3 runs to 16 residues. Germline CDR1 SGHVS, CDR2 FQNEAQ. V lost 3 bases and J 4 bases, leaving 16 bases between the germline ends. The CDR3 DNA is TGTGCCAGCAGCTTGGACAGAGTGTTTAGGAATCAGCCCCAGCATTTT. Translated, it gives CASSLDRVFRNQPQHF.

About this clone itself: The sample carries other DNA sequences with the same CDR3. The chain has TRBV30 and TRBJ1-5, with D maybe TRBD1 (5 bases). Germline V gives CDR1 GTSNPN, CDR2 SVGIG (reference sequence). Trimming cost V 3 bases and J 2 bases, with 8 bases left between them. There are 13 residues in the CDR3. As DNA, the CDR3 is TGTGCCTGGAGAAAAGGGGGCAATCAGCCCCAGCATTTT. Encoded protein: CAWRKGGNQPQHF. Full variable domain (missing parts from reference TRBV30 and TRBJ1-5): SQTIHQWPATLVQPVGSPLSLECTVEGTSNPNLYWYRQAAGRGLQLLFYSVGIGQISSEVPQNLSASRPQDRQFILSSKKLLLSDSGFYLCAWRKGGNQPQHFGDGTRLSIL.

The genes are TRBV27 and TRBJ1-1; possible D gene TRBD1, 6 bases. Germline CDR1 MNHEY, CDR2 SMNVEV (reference sequence). The CDR3 is 15 amino acids. The ends were cut back, 2 bases at V and 6 bases at J, with 16 bases in the middle. In nucleotides, the CDR3 is TGTGCCAGCAGTTTAATGGGCAGGGGAATCGCTGAAGCTTTCTTT. It translates to CASSLMGRGIAEAFF.

The chain employs TRBV5-6 and TRBJ1-5; TRBD1 matches at 7 bases. CDR1 and CDR2 from the germline V gene are SGHDT and YYEEEE. Germline trimming cut 4 bases from V and 7 bases from J; bases unmatched to any gene: 8. The CDR3 covers 14 residues. The chain's CDR3 is CASSGATGRQPQHF. In DNA, the CDR3 is TGTGCCAGCAGCGGAGCGACAGGGAGGCAGCCCCAGCATTTT.

The rearrangement joins TRBV9 to TRBJ2-1; no clear D gene. Germline V CDR1 and CDR2: SGDLS, YYNGEE. This CDR3 spans 12 amino acids. Trimming removed 4 bases from V and 4 bases from J, with 6 bases in between. CDR3 loop: CASSRSYNEQFF. CDR3 nucleotides: TGTGCCAGCAGCAGGAGTTACAATGAGCAGTTCTTC.

This clone was seen just once. The rearrangement links TRBV2 to TRBJ1-1; 10 bases are shared with TRBD1. The CDR3 covers 14 residues. Germline V gene sequence: CDR1 SNHLY, CDR2 FYNNEI. Germline trimming cut 7 bases from V and 5 bases from J; bases unmatched to any gene: 7. CDR3 bases: TGTGCCAGCATCCAGACAGGGGGCAGTACTGAAGCTTTCTTT. It translates to CASIQTGGSTEAFF. Full variable domain (rest looked up from reference TRBV2 and TRBJ1-1): EPEVTQTPSHQVTQMGQEVILRCVPISNHLYFYWYRQILGQKVEFLVSFYNNEISEKSEIFDDQFSVERPDGSNFTLKIRSTKLEDSAMYFCASIQTGGSTEAFFGQGTRLTVV.

V and J are TRBV7-7 and TRBJ1-3; 7 positions agree with TRBD1. CDR3 length: 15 amino acids. Unmatched junction bases numbered 3, after V lost 4 bases and J lost 0 bases. CDR1 is SSHAT, CDR2 FNYEAQ, per germline (reference sequence). In DNA form, the CDR3 reads TGTGCCAGCAGCTCCACAGGGGACTCTGGAAACACCATATATTTT. Translating it yields CASSSTGDSGNTIYF. The complete variable domain, with remaining parts taken from reference TRBV7-7 and TRBJ1-3, reads GAGVSQSPRYKVTKRGQDVTLRCDPISSHATLYWYQQALGQGPEFLTYFNYEAQPDKSGLPSDRFSAERPEGSISTLTIQRTEQRDSAMYRCASSSTGDSGNTIYFGEGSWLTVV.